Below are 5 T cell receptor beta chains sequenced from a single sample in a study of cytomegalovirus exposure and HLA in healthy donors. Primers included in the PCR were 60 Vbeta and 13 Jbeta primers. Repertoires were generated with immunoSEQ multiplex PCR, while TCRdb's copy carries only in-frame clones and drops some. The table has roughly 170,000 clones, over 80% seen once; the top ten hold about 1.6%. The source material was PBMCs. The origin of the receptors is a man aged 45-65 years in good health and CMV-seronegative.

This clone was found a few times. The V call is TRBV5-1, the J call TRBJ2-2; weak D call: TRBD1 (6 bases). The germline V and J ends were trimmed by 0 bases and 5 bases, with 23 bases remaining between them. The CDR3 totals 19 residues. Per the germline V gene, CDR1 is SGHRS and CDR2 is YFSETQ. The CDR3: CASSLAYPRTVRGTGELFF. The DNA of the CDR3 is TGCGCCAGCAGCTTGGCTTACCCCAGGACAGTGAGGGGAACCGGGGAGCTGTTTTTT.

The chain uses TRBV13 and TRBJ2-3; TRBD1 might be the D (5 bases). The germline V and J ends were trimmed by 1 base and 3 bases, with 8 bases remaining between them. The CDR3 is 14 residues long. CDR1 PRHDT and CDR2 FYEKMQ come from the germline V gene (reference sequence). The CDR3 reads CASSLDPGTDTQYF. In nucleotides, the CDR3 is TGTGCCAGCAGCTTAGACCCAGGGACAGATACGCAGTATTTT.

The chain couples TRBV7-9 to TRBJ1-4; 11 bases map to TRBD1. The germline V gene encodes CDR1 SEHNR and CDR2 FQNEAQ (reference sequence). There are 15 residues in the CDR3. V was clipped by 5 bases and J by 14 bases; unmatched bases: 13. The CDR3 protein is CASSTTDRGRLILFF. CDR3 in DNA: TGTGCCAGCAGCACCACGGACAGGGGGCGCTTAATCCTGTTTTTT. The variable domain in full, completed from reference TRBV7-9 and TRBJ1-4, reads DTGVSQNPRHKITKRGQNVTFRCDPISEHNRLYWYRQTLGQGPEFLTYFQNEAQLEKSRLLSDRFSAERPKGSFSTLEIQRTEQGDSAMYLCASSTTDRGRLILFFGSGTQLSVL.

This clone showed up just a few times. The rearrangement uses TRBV7-3 and TRBJ2-1; TRBD2 aligns across 9 bases. The length of the CDR3 is 14 residues. Trimming removed 2 bases from V and 5 bases from J; junction bases left unmatched: 1. The germline V gene has CDR1 SGHTA and CDR2 FQGTGA. CDR3 sequence: CASSLGLANNEQFF. Here the CDR3 DNA reads TGTGCCAGCAGCTTAGGACTAGCGAACAATGAGCAGTTCTTC.

The genes are TRBV9 and TRBJ2-7, with D unresolved. The germline V gene has CDR1 SGDLS and CDR2 YYNGEE. The CDR3 is made up of 14 amino acids. V lost 0 bases to trimming and J lost 6 bases, with 13 bases between them. CDR3 residues: CASSVGGSLAEQYF. The DNA for the CDR3 is TGTGCCAGCAGCGTAGGAGGCTCCCTCGCCGAGCAGTACTTC.